The 30 T cell receptor beta chains below all came from one sample that was sequenced in a study of T cell responses to AZD1222 COVID-19 vaccine. Using immunoSEQ multiplex PCR, the repertoire was profiled, and TCRdb retains in-frame clones only, with some absent. This sample has about 140,000 clones, with more than 70% found just once. The sample consisted of peripheral blood, taken 28 days after the second AZD1222 dose. The receptor source for this set is an adult who received the AZD1222 COVID-19 vaccine.

The J gene is TRBJ2-2, the V gene TRBV7-2; D is unclear. Germline CDR1 SGHTA, CDR2 FQGNSA. V dropped 3 bases and J dropped 5 bases, with 7 bases sitting between them. The CDR3 extends over 13 amino acids. CDR3 protein: CASSLEMTGELFF. In DNA form, the CDR3 reads TGTGCCAGCAGCTTGGAGATGACCGGGGAGCTGTTTTTT.

The chain links TRBV28 to TRBJ2-2; 9 bases match TRBD2. The CDR3 spans 17 residues. V shed 6 bases and J 4 bases; nucleotides not matched to a gene: 12. Germline loops: CDR1 MDHEN, CDR2 SYDVKM. The CDR3 DNA reads TGTGCCAGCAGCCCCGTGCGAGTAGCGGGAGCCACCGGGGAGCTGTTTTTT. Translation: CASSPVRVAGATGELFF.

The CDR3 sequence is CAWSGVPMNYGYTF. In DNA, the CDR3 is TGTGCCTGGAGCGGCGTCCCAATGAACTATGGCTACACCTTC. This sequence joins TRBV30 and TRBJ1-2; D not certain. The germline CDR1 and CDR2 sequences are GTSNPN and SVGIG (reference sequence). This CDR3 has 14 amino acids. The V gene lost 3 bases and the J gene lost 2 bases, with 13 bases spanning the gap.

The chain joins TRBV11-2 to TRBJ2-5; the D is unclear. Germline values: CDR1 SGHAT, CDR2 FQNNGV. Trimming took 5 bases from V and 5 from J, leaving 15 bases between them. The length of the CDR3 is 14 residues. The CDR3, as DNA: TGTGCCAGCAGCACGAGGACCGCTCGTGAGACCCAGTACTTC. Translation gives CASSTRTARETQYF.

V gene TRBV12-3 or TRBV12-4 combines with J gene TRBJ1-2; D uncertain. The V and J ends lost 5 bases and 6 bases respectively, with 13 bases between them. There are 13 residues in the CDR3. The CDR3 region has the DNA TGTGCCAGCAGTCCCCGCCTGGGAGATGGCTACACCTTC. Its protein product is CASSPRLGDGYTF.

CDR3: CASSLGLAGELNTGELFF. CDR3 sequence (DNA): TGTGCCAGCAGCTTGGGACTAGCGGGGGAGCTGAACACCGGGGAGCTGTTTTTT. The J gene is TRBJ2-2, the V gene TRBV7-9; 14 bases fit TRBD2. CDR1 is SEHNR, CDR2 FQNEAQ, per germline (reference sequence). V shed 3 bases, J shed 1 base, and the junction held 4 bases outside the gene matches. The CDR3 is 18 residues long. The complete variable domain, with remaining parts taken from reference TRBV7-9 and TRBJ2-2, reads DTGVSQNPRHKITKRGQNVTFRCDPISEHNRLYWYRQTLGQGPEFLTYFQNEAQLEKSRLLSDRFSAERPKGSFSTLEIQRTEQGDSAMYLCASSLGLAGELNTGELFFGEGSRLTVL.

This chain uses TRBV28 with TRBJ2-2, with D uncertain. CDR1 is MDHEN, CDR2 SYDVKM, per germline. The CDR3 is 13 amino acids. V was cut by 3 bases and J by 3 bases, with 5 bases left in between. For the CDR3, the DNA is TGTGCCAGCAGTTTCTCCCACACCGGGGAGCTGTTTTTT. As protein: CASSFSHTGELFF.

This sequence joins TRBV4-1 and TRBJ2-3, with D tentatively TRBD1 (6 bases). Per germline, CDR1 MGHRA and CDR2 YSYEKL. Between the trimmed V and J ends, which lost 4 bases and 3 bases, there was a span of 17 bases. The CDR3 is 16 amino acids. The CDR3 DNA reads as TGCGCCAGCAGCCCCGTCCGGACAGCCGGGACAGATACGCAGTATTTT. Its translation: CASSPVRTAGTDTQYF.

The CDR3 region has the DNA TGTGCCAGCAGCCCCTTGCTAGCGGGAGACGAGCAGTACTTC. It encodes CASSPLLAGDEQYF. The chain links TRBV9 to TRBJ2-7, with TRBD2 identical over 10 bases. The CDR3 runs to 14 residues. Germline V gene data show CDR1 as SGDLS and CDR2 as YYNGEE. The V and J ends lost 4 bases and 5 bases, in that order; junction bases with no gene match: 6. The variable domain in full, completed from reference TRBV9 and TRBJ2-7, reads DSGVTQTPKHLITATGQRVTLRCSPRSGDLSVYWYQQSLDQGLQFLIQYYNGEERAKGNILERFSAQQFPDLHSELNLSSLELGDSALYFCASSPLLAGDEQYFGPGTRLTVT.

J is TRBJ2-5 and V is TRBV3-1 (or the pseudogene TRBV3-2), with 11 bases lining up with TRBD2. This CDR3 is 17 amino acids long. In germline, CDR1 is LGHDT, CDR2 YNNKEL (reference sequence). Trimming cost V 2 bases and J 5 bases; bases outside gene matches: 10. CDR3 residues: CASSQRLAGSRGETQYF. DNA of the CDR3: TGTGCCAGCAGCCAAAGACTAGCGGGGTCCCGGGGGGAGACCCAGTACTTC.

Here the CDR3 reads CASKRDDHGYTF. DNA of the CDR3: TGTGCCAGCAAGAGGGATGACCATGGCTACACCTTC. The rearrangement links TRBV28 to TRBJ1-2, with no clear D. Germline V gene sequence: CDR1 MDHEN, CDR2 SYDVKM. This CDR3 has 12 amino acids. Trimming took off 7 bases at V and 6 bases at J, with 12 bases between the two ends.

This chain links TRBV30 with TRBJ1-2, with a weak D call TRBD1 (5 bases). Germline loops: CDR1 GTSNPN, CDR2 SVGIG (reference sequence). This CDR3 is 12 amino acids long. V was trimmed by 1 base and J by 2 bases, leaving 5 bases between them. The CDR3 region is CAWSEGNYGYTF. The CDR3 DNA sequence: TGTGCCTGGAGTGAGGGGAACTATGGCTACACCTTC.

CDR3: CASRADRGFGNEQFF. CDR3 DNA: TGTGCCAGCAGGGCAGACAGGGGATTTGGCAATGAGCAGTTCTTC. V gene TRBV6-5 combines with J gene TRBJ2-1, with TRBD1 matching over 8 bases. This CDR3 is built from 15 residues. CDR1 and CDR2 (germline): MNHEY, SVGAGI. The junction had 10 bases not matched to a gene; V was cut back by 6 bases and J by 6 bases.

The chain carries TRBV7-8 and TRBJ2-3; D unresolved. The V and J ends lost 4 bases and 2 bases respectively, with 10 bases between them. There are 14 residues in the CDR3. Germline CDR1 SGHVS, CDR2 FQNEAQ. The CDR3 here is CASSSRVLTDTQYF. Written as DNA, the CDR3 is TGTGCCAGCAGCTCCCGGGTCCTCACAGATACGCAGTATTTT.

This sequence joins TRBV6-4 and TRBJ1-5; 9 bases are shared with TRBD1. The germline V gene encodes CDR1 MRHNA and CDR2 SNTAGT. Trimming removed 9 bases from V and 3 bases from J; junction bases left unmatched: 15. CDR3 length equals 17 residues. The CDR3: CASVGQGPYIINQPQHF. CDR3 in DNA: TGTGCCAGTGTGGGACAGGGTCCATACATCATCAATCAGCCCCAGCATTTT.

The V gene is TRBV12-3 or TRBV12-4, the J gene TRBJ1-1; TRBD1 aligns across 8 bases. This CDR3 has 13 residues. The V gene end was trimmed by 5 bases and the J gene end by 7 bases; junction bases not matched to a gene: 6. The CDR3 protein is CASSPPGTGEAFF. CDR3 coding DNA: TGTGCCAGCAGTCCCCCCGGGACAGGTGAAGCTTTCTTT.

This clone was detected once. This sequence joins TRBV27 and TRBJ2-7; the D gene is possibly TRBD1 (6 bases). Germline values: CDR1 MNHEY, CDR2 SMNVEV (reference sequence). The length of the CDR3 is 13 residues. Trimming took off 6 bases at V and 6 bases at J, with 15 bases between the two ends. CDR3 in amino acids: CASRPRDIGEQYF. For the CDR3, the DNA is TGTGCCAGCAGGCCCCGGGACATCGGCGAGCAGTACTTC.

This clone has only one observation. The chain couples TRBV4-1 to TRBJ2-5; D unresolved. The germline V gene has CDR1 MGHRA and CDR2 YSYEKL. Trimming cost V 5 bases and J 6 bases, with 13 bases left between them. CDR3 size: 13 residues. Here the CDR3 reads CASSGSGWQTQYF. CDR3 in DNA: TGCGCCAGCAGCGGCAGTGGGTGGCAGACCCAGTACTTC.

V is TRBV5-4 and J is TRBJ2-3, with 10 nucleotides matching TRBD2. Trimming took 3 bases from V and 2 from J; bases not matched to a gene: 3. CDR1 is SGHNT and CDR2 is YYREEE in the germline V gene (reference sequence). The CDR3 sequence is 15 residues long. This chain's CDR3 is CASSYLAGATDTQYF. CDR3 in DNA: TGTGCCAGCAGCTACCTAGCGGGGGCCACAGATACGCAGTATTTT.

This clone was observed once. The J gene is TRBJ1-4, the V gene TRBV29-1, with unresolved D. The ends were cut back, 7 bases at V and 1 base at J, with 13 bases in the middle. The CDR3 covers 14 residues. Germline-derived CDR1 and CDR2 are SQVTM and ANQGSEA. The CDR3, as DNA: TGCAGCGCAAGAAAGTTAGGAACTAATGAAAAACTGTTTTTT. Its translation is CSARKLGTNEKLFF.

This chain links TRBV6-5 with TRBJ2-7; D gene ambiguous. The CDR3 is 13 residues long. V was shortened by 4 bases and J by 2 bases, with 9 bases between the two germline ends. Germline CDR1 MNHEY, CDR2 SVGAGI. The CDR3 sequence: CASSSPAPYEQYF. Written as DNA, the CDR3 is TGTGCCAGCAGTTCCCCCGCACCCTACGAGCAGTACTTC.

The chain uses TRBV7-2 and TRBJ2-7, with D possibly being TRBD2 (6 bases). Germline V gives CDR1 SGHTA, CDR2 FQGNSA. V was clipped by 5 bases and J by 4 bases, with 18 bases between them. The CDR3 length is 15 residues. CDR3: CASSLFTGVTYEQYF. In nucleotides, the CDR3 is TGTGCCAGCAGCCTCTTCACGGGGGTAACTTACGAGCAGTACTTC.

This chain uses TRBV6-5 with TRBJ1-1, with a tentative D call TRBD1 (5 bases). The length of the CDR3 is 13 residues. Germline assignment: CDR1 MNHEY and CDR2 SVGAGI. V lost 6 bases to trimming and J lost 7 bases, with 15 bases between them. The DNA for the CDR3 is TGTGCCAGCAGCTACGGGGGACTGATTGAAGCTTTCTTT. This gives the protein CASSYGGLIEAFF.

This chain connects TRBV28 to TRBJ1-1; D ambiguous. Germline V lookup: CDR1 MDHEN, CDR2 SYDVKM. This CDR3 spans 17 amino acids. V was clipped by 3 bases and J by 1 base, with 18 bases between them. The CDR3: CASSFRRTKLWNTEAFF. In DNA form, the CDR3 reads TGTGCCAGCAGTTTCAGGCGGACCAAACTTTGGAACACTGAAGCTTTCTTT.

For this clone: One end of the junction fails to match germline, which may point to a read error. This chain links TRBV10-1 with TRBJ1-2; D call uncertain. This CDR3 has 10 amino acids. The germline CDR1 and CDR2 sequences are WNHNN and SYGVQD (reference sequence). CDR3 bases: TGCGCCAGCAGTAACCGGGAAGTCTACTTC. It codes for CASSNREVYF.

The chain joins TRBV10-3 to TRBJ1-5; D possibly corresponds to TRBD1 (5 bases). This CDR3 is 14 amino acids long. Germline V gives CDR1 ENHRY, CDR2 SYGVKD. Trimming took off 4 bases at V and 3 bases at J, with 10 bases between the two ends. The CDR3 bases are TGTGCCATCAGTGCGGCAGGGTTCAATCAGCCCCAGCATTTT. The encoded protein is CAISAAGFNQPQHF.

This chain links TRBV23-1 with TRBJ2-1; D remains unclear. TRBV23-1 is noted as an ORF with a role that remains uncertain. The V end lost 0 bases, the J end lost 1 base, and 13 bases lay between the germline ends. This CDR3 is built from 17 residues. CDR3 DNA sequence: TGCGCCAGCAGTCAATCGGTTCTCCCTCGGTCCTACAATGAGCAGTTCTTC. Its translation is CASSQSVLPRSYNEQFF.

The V call is TRBV28, the J call TRBJ2-5, with 9 bases matching TRBD2. CDR1 is MDHEN, CDR2 SYDVKM, per germline. This CDR3 contains 14 residues. V shed 5 bases and J 5 bases; nucleotides not matched to a gene: 6. CDR3 sequence reads: CASSPAGGGETQYF. CDR3 bases: TGTGCCAGCAGTCCAGCGGGGGGAGGGGAGACCCAGTACTTC.

V gene TRBV6-2 or TRBV6-3 combines with J gene TRBJ2-2; the D is unclear. The CDR3 is 12 amino acids. Germline V CDR1 and CDR2: MNHEY, SVGEGT. V was clipped by 4 bases and J by 5 bases, with 5 bases between them. CDR3 protein: CASSLGTGELFF. The CDR3 coding sequence is TGTGCCAGCAGTTTAGGGACCGGGGAGCTGTTTTTT.

This chain links TRBV5-1 with TRBJ1-1; 8 bases are a match to TRBD1. Trimming removed 4 bases from V and 1 base from J; junction bases left unmatched: 6. CDR1 is SGHRS and CDR2 is YFSETQ in the germline V gene. CDR3 size: 15 residues. The chain's CDR3 is CASSLGTGRNTEAFF. Written as DNA, the CDR3 is TGCGCCAGCAGCCTGGGGACAGGTAGGAACACTGAAGCTTTCTTT.